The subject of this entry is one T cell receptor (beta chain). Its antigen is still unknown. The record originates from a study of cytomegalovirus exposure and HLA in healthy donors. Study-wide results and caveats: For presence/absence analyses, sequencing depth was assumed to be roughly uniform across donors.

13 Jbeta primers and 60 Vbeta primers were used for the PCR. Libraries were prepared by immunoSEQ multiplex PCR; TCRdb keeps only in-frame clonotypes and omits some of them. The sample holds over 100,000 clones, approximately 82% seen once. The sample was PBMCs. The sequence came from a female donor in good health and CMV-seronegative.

CDR3 protein: CASSLGTPNTGELFF. CDR3 nucleotide sequence: TGTGCCAGCTCACTCGGGACTCCTAACACCGGGGAGCTGTTTTTT. The gene calls are TRBV18 and TRBJ2-2; tentative D call: TRBD2 (6 bases). Trimming pared 4 bases from V and 2 bases from J, leaving 11 bases between. The CDR3 sequence is 15 residues long. CDR1 is KGHSH and CDR2 is LQKENI in the germline V gene.